This T cell receptor (beta chain) was profiled in a study of vaccination effects on CD4 cells after COVID-19. CD4+ T cells specific for antigen were expanded with viral peptide pools by the ViraFEST assay before sequencing. CD4+ T cell isolation took place after less than 13 days of culture. Nucleocapsid antibodies were negative in the vaccine recipients, who had never had SARS-CoV-2 infection. Wells of two million PBMC each were grown with 10 IU/ml IL-2 and roughly 10 ug/ml peptides. Clones were read by immunoSEQ multiplex PCR, and TCRdb kept only the in-frame ones, dropping some. Of tens of thousands of clones in the sample, more than 70% were seen once. This clone has a handful of counts. The antigen remains undetermined. V lost 2 bases and J lost 0, with 11 bases in between. The germline V gene has CDR1 SGHRS and CDR2 YFSETQ. The CDR3 loop spans 16 amino acids. Study conclusions and caveats: There was marked clonal contraction among infection- and vaccine-induced clones late after vaccination.

This sequence joins TRBV5-1 and TRBJ2-2; unclear D gene. The sample in question was CD4+ T cells from PBMCs cultured with HCoV-NL63 spike peptides, obtained before COVID-19 vaccination. The TCR was taken from a human donor who received a COVID-19 vaccine. The DNA for the CDR3 is TGCGCCAGCAGCTTTGGGGTAACTGCGAACACCGGGGAGCTGTTTTTT. This encodes CASSFGVTANTGELFF.